This is a list of T cell receptor beta chains from one sample in a study of B cell selection in AIRE deficiency. Using immunoSEQ multiplex PCR, the repertoire was profiled, and TCRdb retains in-frame clones only, with some absent. The table records tens of thousands of clones, over 90% of them present only once. Sequences were obtained from CD4+CD25+ Tregs sorted from PBMCs. Receptors were obtained from a human donor in good health. CDR3s include the opening cysteine and the closing phenylalanine or tryptophan. The D gene is left open where the match is weak. Expanded clones are given a class, and other clones once, few, many or no size at all.

v_gene	j_gene	d_gene	abundance	CDR3aa	CDR3nt
TRBV5-3	TRBJ2-3	NA	NA	CARSPPQGSSTDTQYF	TGTGCCAGAAGCCCCCCCCAGGGCTCTAGCACAGATACGCAGTATTTT
TRBV27	TRBJ1-6	NA	NA	CASSLGMYNSPLHF	TGTGCCAGCAGTTTAGGGATGTATAATTCACCCCTCCACTTT
TRBV6-6	TRBJ1-2	NA	NA	CASNTGVGYTF	TGTGCCAGCAACACGGGAGTTGGCTACACCTTC
TRBV9	TRBJ2-3	TRBD1	NA	CASSGLQGWKDTQYF	TGTGCCAGCAGCGGACTACAGGGGTGGAAAGATACGCAGTATTTT
TRBV5-1	TRBJ2-1	NA	once	CASSQLGSDLEQFF	TGCGCCAGCAGCCAGCTTGGCTCGGATCTTGAGCAGTTCTTC
TRBV28	TRBJ2-7	NA	NA	CASRVYTHTPSYEQYF	TGTGCCAGCAGGGTGTATACGCATACCCCCTCCTACGAGCAGTACTTC
TRBV18	TRBJ2-5	NA	NA	CASSPKGRVQETQYF	TGTGCCAGCTCACCAAAAGGGCGGGTCCAAGAGACCCAGTACTTC
TRBV20-1	TRBJ1-2	NA	NA	CSALQVRYTF	TGCAGTGCTTTACAGGTACGCTACACCTTC
TRBV11-3	TRBJ2-2	NA	once	CASSLSLVGELFF	TGTGCCAGCAGCTTATCTCTTGTCGGGGAGCTGTTTTTT
TRBV5-1	TRBJ1-1	NA	NA	CASSQGHALNTEAFF	TGCGCCAGCAGTCAGGGCCACGCCCTGAACACTGAAGCTTTCTTT
TRBV7-2	TRBJ2-3	NA	NA	CASSLVADTQYF	TGTGCCAGCAGCTTAGTAGCAGATACGCAGTATTTT
TRBV2	TRBJ2-2	TRBD1	NA	CASSLGQGGSGELFF	TGTGCCAGCAGTCTCGGACAGGGGGGGTCCGGGGAGCTGTTTTTT
TRBV28	TRBJ2-7	NA	NA	CASSLGVGLEKIEQYF	TGTGCCAGCAGTTTAGGGGTGGGTCTAGAAAAGATTGAGCAGTACTTC
TRBV6-1	TRBJ2-7	TRBD1	once	CASSVLDRHTYEQYF	TGTGCCAGCAGTGTACTGGACAGGCATACCTACGAGCAGTACTTC
TRBV6-1	TRBJ2-4	NA	NA	CASSEALHSGSLLAKNIQYF	TGTGCCAGCAGTGAAGCGCTTCACAGTGGGTCCCTACTAGCCAAAAACATTCAGTACTTC
TRBV5-4	TRBJ2-7	TRBD2	NA	CASSSRTSGIYEQYF	TGTGCCAGCAGCTCCCGGACTAGCGGAATATACGAGCAGTACTTC
TRBV10-1	TRBJ2-3	NA	NA	CASSDRALQTSFTDTQYF	TGCGCCAGCAGTGATCGGGCCCTCCAAACCTCATTCACAGATACGCAGTATTTT
TRBV15	TRBJ2-7	NA	few	CATSRTALDEQYF	TGTGCCACCAGCAGGACGGCTCTCGACGAGCAGTACTTC
TRBV19	TRBJ1-2	TRBD1	NA	CASSMGQGLGYTF	TGTGCCAGTAGTATGGGACAGGGGCTTGGCTACACCTTC
TRBV6-5	TRBJ1-5	NA	NA	CASSGAEGLNQPQHF	TGTGCCAGTTCTGGGGCGGAGGGCCTCAATCAGCCCCAGCATTTT
TRBV9	TRBJ2-1	NA	NA	CASSPTSSYNEQFF	TGTGCCAGCAGCCCGACTAGCTCCTACAATGAGCAGTTCTTC
TRBV5-6	TRBJ2-7	TRBD1	NA	CASSWTGGDSHEQYF	TGTGCCAGCAGCTGGACAGGGGGCGACTCCCACGAGCAGTACTTC
TRBV10-3	TRBJ1-1	NA	NA	CAISPAGWNTEAFF	TGTGCCATCAGCCCGGCAGGATGGAACACTGAAGCTTTCTTT
TRBV9	TRBJ2-2	TRBD1	NA	CASRRTGLANTGELFF	TGTGCCAGCAGACGGACAGGCCTCGCGAACACCGGGGAGCTGTTTTTT
TRBV2	TRBJ2-3	TRBD2	NA	CASRVAGGSDTQYF	TGTGCCAGCAGAGTAGCGGGAGGGTCAGATACGCAGTATTTT